The clone carrying this T cell receptor (beta chain) came up once. This specimen belongs to a study of blood T cell repertoires in COVID-19. Looking at the study overall: T cells, B-cell-depleted T cells, or PBMCs supplied cDNA or gDNA.

The repertoire was sequenced with immunoSEQ multiplex PCR; TCRdb's copy has only in-frame clones and lacks some. The sample gives nearly 30,000 clones, 89% of which show up once; approximately 10% is in the top ten. The CDR3 consists of 15 residues. CDR1 is GTSNPN, CDR2 SVGIG, per germline (reference sequence). V lost 1 base to trimming and J lost 4 bases, with 13 bases between them. V gene TRBV30 combines with J gene TRBJ2-2, with D possibly TRBD2 on 5 matching bases. Sequenced sample: peripheral blood. The origin of this receptor is a human donor in a cohort sampled during active COVID-19. The CDR3: CAWSAAGAGTGELFF. The CDR3 nucleotides read TGTGCCTGGAGTGCGGCGGGCGCCGGCACCGGGGAGCTGTTTTTT.